The present T cell receptor beta chain was sequenced within a study of cytomegalovirus exposure and HLA in healthy donors. Germline V lookup: CDR1 SNHLY, CDR2 FYNNEI. Trimming shortened V by 2 bases and J by 4 bases, and 14 bases separated the two germline ends. This CDR3 is 15 amino acids long. Here immunoSEQ multiplex PCR was the method, and the copy in TCRdb shows in-frame clones only, minus some. The data hold about 76,000 clones, with 85% to 95% observed a single time. The sequence was collected from a man younger than 35 in good health and CMV-seropositive. The chain uses TRBV2 and TRBJ1-1, with TRBD1 as a possible D gene (5 bases). Sequencing used PBMCs. The CDR3 sequence: CASSELRGGFTEAFF. CDR3 bases: TGTGCCAGCAGTGAACTCCGGGGGGGGTTCACTGAAGCTTTCTTT.